This entry lists 11 T cell receptor beta chains sequenced from one sample in a study of blood T cell repertoires in COVID-19. The protocol was immunoSEQ multiplex PCR, while the TCRdb copy is restricted to in-frame clones and leaves out a portion. The data contain a few hundred thousand clones, roughly 82% of them singletons. Input material: peripheral blood. These TCRs come from a woman aged 35 to 49 who had recovered from COVID-19.

The sample holds a few counts of this clone. The rearrangement joins TRBV10-3 to TRBJ1-2, with unresolved D. The V and J ends lost 4 bases and 2 bases respectively, with 11 bases between them. The CDR3 is 14 residues long. Germline loops: CDR1 ENHRY, CDR2 SYGVKD. The DNA of the CDR3 is TGTGCCATCAGTGGTTCAGACACCAACTATGGCTACACCTTC. Its translation is CAISGSDTNYGYTF.

This chain joins TRBV11-3 and TRBJ1-2; D is undetermined. Trimming left V 3 bases short and J 3 bases short, with 5 bases between. Germline loops: CDR1 SGHNT, CDR2 YENEEA. The CDR3 contains 12 residues. CDR3 residues: CASSLRDYGYTF. The CDR3 coding sequence is TGTGCCAGCAGCTTGAGGGACTATGGCTACACCTTC.

The chain employs TRBV5-1 and TRBJ1-2; D might be TRBD1 (6 bases). Germline V gene lookup returns CDR1 SGHRS and CDR2 YFSETQ. Trimming took off 5 bases at V and 3 bases at J, with 14 bases between the two ends. There are 14 residues in the CDR3. The CDR3 here is CASRQETGHYGYTF. The CDR3 bases are TGCGCCAGCAGGCAAGAGACAGGACACTATGGCTACACCTTC. Combining the CDR3 with reference TRBV5-1 and TRBJ1-2 gives the whole variable domain KAGVTQTPRYLIKTRGQQVTLSCSPISGHRSVSWYQQTPGQGLQFLFEYFSETQRNKGNFPGRFSGRQFSNSRSEMNVSTLELGDSALYLCASRQETGHYGYTFGSGTRLTVV.

The CDR3 reads CASRDLGSPLHF. CDR3 in DNA: TGTGCCAGTAGGGACTTGGGTTCACCCCTCCACTTT. This chain joins TRBV19 and TRBJ1-6, with D uncertain. The ends were cut back, 6 bases at V and 9 bases at J, with 9 bases in the middle. Germline values: CDR1 LNHDA, CDR2 SQIVND (reference sequence). The length of the CDR3 is 12 residues.

The CDR3 DNA reads TGTGCCAGCAGTTTGACAACCCAGGGTGAGCAGTTCTTC. Encoded protein: CASSLTTQGEQFF. This sequence joins TRBV12-3 or TRBV12-4 and TRBJ2-1; tentatively, D is TRBD1 (5 bases). V was shortened by 3 bases and J by 9 bases, with 12 bases between the two germline ends. The CDR3 length is 13 residues.

This clone was found a few times. This CDR3 is also generated by other DNA sequences in the sample. This sequence joins TRBV5-1 and TRBJ2-7, with 12 bases identical to TRBD2. The CDR3 has 15 amino acids. From germline, CDR1 is SGHRS and CDR2 YFSETQ. V gave up 0 bases and J gave up 4 bases; unmatched junction bases: 2. The CDR3 is CASSLGTSGVYEQYF. The CDR3 DNA follows: TGCGCCAGCAGCTTGGGGACTAGCGGGGTTTACGAGCAGTACTTC.

V gene TRBV3-1 (or the pseudogene TRBV3-2) combines with J gene TRBJ2-1; TRBD2 agrees at 13 bases. The CDR3 contains 16 residues. CDR1 is LGHDT and CDR2 is YNNKEL in the germline V gene (reference sequence). Trimming took 2 bases from V and 8 from J; bases not matched to a gene: 6. The CDR3 loop is CASSQRLAGGGDEQFF. CDR3 coding DNA: TGTGCCAGCAGCCAACGACTAGCGGGGGGCGGGGATGAGCAGTTCTTC.

The table lists this clone with a count of one. The rearrangement joins TRBV6-5 to TRBJ1-2; D is perhaps TRBD1 (5 bases). CDR1 and CDR2 from the germline V gene are MNHEY and SVGAGI. V lost 6 bases and J lost 7, with 15 bases in between. The CDR3 runs to 13 residues. CDR3 sequence reads: CASSSLGGVGYTF. The DNA for the CDR3 is TGTGCCAGCAGCTCTCTGGGGGGGGTTGGCTACACCTTC.

This clone is a singleton in its sample. The rearrangement links TRBV19 to TRBJ1-6; 9 nucleotides line up with TRBD1. Unmatched junction bases numbered 15, after V lost 9 bases and J lost 6 bases. Germline CDR1 LNHDA, CDR2 SQIVND (reference sequence). The CDR3 spans 17 residues. The CDR3 here is CASRDRDHQTFNSPLHF. CDR3 nucleotide sequence: TGTGCCAGCCGGGACAGGGACCATCAGACCTTTAATTCACCCCTCCACTTT.

CDR3 residues: CASTLSRDKGYTGELFF. Written as DNA, the CDR3 is TGTGCCAGCACCCTTTCCCGGGACAAGGGTTACACCGGGGAGCTGTTTTTT. The genes are TRBV28 and TRBJ2-2, with a weak D call TRBD1 (6 bases). Trimming shortened V by 7 bases and J by 3 bases, and 21 bases separated the two germline ends. Germline CDR1 and CDR2: MDHEN and SYDVKM. The CDR3 consists of 17 residues.

V and J are TRBV10-3 and TRBJ1-2; a possible D gene is TRBD1 (5 bases). Germline values: CDR1 ENHRY, CDR2 SYGVKD. This CDR3 has 13 residues. V dropped 3 bases and J dropped 5 bases, with 10 bases sitting between them. The CDR3 loop is CAISDYRTYGYTF. CDR3 bases: TGTGCCATCAGTGATTACAGGACGTATGGCTACACCTTC.